This T cell receptor (beta chain) was observed in a study of control samples from healthy donors and cancer patients. The V gene lost 2 bases and the J gene lost 3 bases, with 5 bases spanning the gap. This CDR3 is built from 13 residues. CDR1 is WSHSY and CDR2 is SAAADI in the germline V gene. Measured with immunoSEQ multiplex PCR; TCRdb has only the in-frame clones, and not every one. The sample holds 95,000 to 150,000 clones, 88% seen once. This clone came up once. The chain recombines TRBV10-2 with TRBJ1-5; D unclear. Sequenced sample: blood. The clonotype comes from a man aged 35-49 years in good health. The CDR3 DNA reads as TGCGCCAGCAGTGAGGGGTACAATCAGCCCCAGCATTTT. It is translated as CASSEGYNQPQHF.